This T cell receptor (beta chain) was recorded in a study of spatial heterogeneity in lung cancer. Study-level findings and limits: The recorded estimate of tumor T cell coverage is around 7% for alpha chains and about 13% for beta chains. Mutation counts in tumors were tracked by counts of expanded intratumoral alpha and beta TCRs.

Indicated time point: sample taken at primary tumor resection. Researchers sequenced whole RNA taken from tumor, nontumor lung or frozen PBMC without sorting. CDR1 is SNHLY, CDR2 FYNNEI, per germline. The V end lost 3 bases, the J end lost 4 bases, and 4 bases lay between the germline ends. This CDR3 region has 11 residues. One entry per CDR3 protein results from TCRdb running MiXCR on the 5' RACE reads. The sample lists some 12,000 distinct CDR3 sequences, approximately 12% occurring once. Many counts were recorded for this clonotype. Its target is not known. The chain combines TRBV2 with TRBJ2-7, with D unresolved. This receptor was obtained from a male donor with early-stage non-small cell lung cancer. The input for sequencing was lung tumor tissue, taken at surgery. This CDR3 reads CASSDPYEQYF. The CDR3 DNA reads as TGTGCCAGCAGTGACCCTTACGAGCAGTACTTC.